This T cell receptor (beta chain) was captured by sequencing in a study of graft-versus-host responses after intestinal transplantation. Here immunoSEQ multiplex PCR was the method, and the copy in TCRdb shows in-frame clones only, minus some. The sample consists of some 18,000 clones, about two fifths of them appearing once. Germline V gives CDR1 MNHEY, CDR2 SVGAGI. Germline trimming cut 2 bases from V and 6 bases from J; bases unmatched to any gene: 6. The CDR3 length is 14 residues. General observations from the study: Patients who carried graft-donor T cell macrochimerism also had high graft-versus-host to host-versus-graft clonal ratios in their allografts.

A few counts support this clone. This TCR came from a human patient who received an intestinal transplant. The material was alloreactive CD4+ T cells from a mixed lymphocyte reaction culture, obtained before intestinal transplant. Subset indicated: CFSE-low proliferating T cells sorted from approximately 6-day pre-transplant mixed lymphocyte reaction (GvH or HvG direction). The chain is built from TRBV6-5 and TRBJ1-2, with TRBD1 matching 7 bases. The CDR3 bases are TGTGCCAGCAGTTACCGACAGGGTAGGCATGGCTACACCTTC. Translation: CASSYRQGRHGYTF.